This T cell receptor beta chain originates from a study of T cell repertoires in cytomegalovirus infection. Turning to the study itself: Public signatures in TCR beta pointed to CMV infection and matching HLA type. Whole-study findings and limits: HLA-C-restricted CMV clonotypes gave the most frequent clonotype in two of eight donors. Cumulative frequency of public TCR beta families picked out carriers of CMV plus the relevant HLA.

MiXCR, run by TCRdb on the reads, gives a single entry per CDR3 protein. The sample consists of 200,000 to 300,000 distinct CDR3 sequences, approximately 6.7% of them appearing once. As concerns this clonotype: Its target is not known.

In germline, CDR1 is MNHNS, CDR2 SASEGT. This CDR3 comprises 14 residues. Trimming left V 4 bases short and J 2 bases short, with 9 bases between. Sequencing was performed on PBMCs. The TCR comes from a human donor in good health (CMV status not recorded). Some clones in this sample may be carry-over from other donors' samples. The chain uses TRBV6-1 and TRBJ1-3; possible D gene TRBD1, 5 bases. The DNA of the CDR3 is TGTGCCAGCAGTGTAAAGGGGACTGGAAACACCATATATTTT. It specifies CASSVKGTGNTIYF.